This T cell receptor beta chain was captured by sequencing in a study of shared clonotypes between healthy human individuals. In the naive CD8 group, cells lacked CD45RO and were positively selected for CCR7, so terminally differentiated effector memory CD45RA+ cells were left out. The assay used deep level. Method: immunoSEQ multiplex PCR; TCRdb's copy keeps in-frame clones and lacks some. The profile shows some 2 million clones, roughly 94% of them singletons. Per germline, CDR1 LNHDA and CDR2 SQIVND (reference sequence). V shed 5 bases and J 7 bases; nucleotides not matched to a gene: 4. CDR3 length: 15 residues. Only one count was recorded for this clone.

Sequenced sample: naive CD8+ T cells sorted from blood. This sequence originates from a man in his late teens or twenties in good health. The rearrangement links TRBV19 to TRBJ1-6; 11 positions agree with TRBD1. CDR3 in amino acids: CASSAGTGGNSPLHF. CDR3 in DNA: TGTGCCAGTAGTGCCGGGACAGGGGGAAATTCACCCCTCCACTTT.